The T cell receptor beta chain under discussion was sequenced for a study of T-cell reconstitution after alpha-beta-depleted transplantation in children. On this clonotype: Since a much larger clone is just one base distant, this may be a read error.

Molecular barcoding with unique molecular identifiers was used for the TCRbeta library. TCRdb analysed the PCR reads with MiXCR anew, one entry per CDR3 protein. This sample has 500,000 or so distinct CDR3 sequences; approximately 30% occur once, and the top ten carry around 2.4%. The receptor's source is a human donor who donated a stem cell graft to a child with aplastic anemia. The sample in question was PBMCs from the stem cell graft donor, obtained from the stem cell graft.

CDR3 loop: CSVRPSGGEKLFF. CDR3 bases: TGCAGCGTTCGGCCCTCAGGGGGTGAAAAACTGTTTTTT. The chain is built from TRBV29-1 and TRBJ1-4, with 7 nucleotides matching TRBD1. There are 13 residues in the CDR3. Germline V CDR1 and CDR2: SQVTM, ANQGSEA. V trimming: 5 bases; J trimming: 7 bases; junction bases outside the gene matches: 7.